One TCR beta chain is described in this entry. J gave up 8 bases and V 8 bases, and 8 bases lay outside the gene matches. The V gene's germline CDR1 is MDHEN and CDR2 SYDVKM. The CDR3 is 13 residues long. Method: immunoSEQ multiplex PCR; TCRdb's copy keeps in-frame clones and lacks some. Counted here are some 260,000 clones, roughly nine tenths occurring once; the ten biggest clones make up roughly 3.1%. This specimen belongs to a study of blood T cell repertoires in COVID-19. In the study overall: Sites across the United States, Italy and Spain contributed samples from acute and convalescent COVID-19. Sources were T cells, B-cell-depleted T cells, or PBMCs; the material itself was cDNA or gDNA.

This TCR was recovered from a man aged 18-30 years with active or convalescent COVID-19. The sequencing sample was made of peripheral blood. The V gene is TRBV28, the J gene TRBJ2-1; TRBD2 agrees at 8 bases. The CDR3 DNA is TGTGCCAGCGGGACTAGAGGGTTCGATGAGCAGTTCTTC. It encodes CASGTRGFDEQFF.